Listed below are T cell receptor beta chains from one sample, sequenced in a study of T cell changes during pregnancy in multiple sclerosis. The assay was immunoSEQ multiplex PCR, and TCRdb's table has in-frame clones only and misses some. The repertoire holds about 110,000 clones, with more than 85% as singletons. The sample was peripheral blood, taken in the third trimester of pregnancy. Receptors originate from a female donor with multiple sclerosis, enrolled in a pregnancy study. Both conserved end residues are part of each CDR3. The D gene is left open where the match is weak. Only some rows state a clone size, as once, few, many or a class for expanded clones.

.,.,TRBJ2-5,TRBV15,CATSRDVGGSQETQYF,TGTGCCACCAGCAGAGATGTGGGGGGATCCCAAGAGACCCAGTACTTC
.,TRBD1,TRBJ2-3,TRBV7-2,CASSSQGARGTQYF,TGTGCCAGCAGCTCACAGGGGGCGCGGGGTACGCAGTATTTT
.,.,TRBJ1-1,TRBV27,CASSLSKRGTEAFF,TGTGCCAGCAGTTTATCCAAGCGGGGCACTGAAGCTTTCTTT
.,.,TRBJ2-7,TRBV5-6,CASSLDSYYYEQYF,TGTGCCAGCAGCCTAGACAGTTACTACTACGAGCAGTACTTC
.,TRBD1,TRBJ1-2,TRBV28,CASRLSRTGPYGYTF,TGTGCCAGCAGGTTAAGCCGGACAGGCCCCTATGGCTACACCTTC
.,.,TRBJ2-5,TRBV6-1,CASSDVERRETQYF,TGTGCCAGCAGTGACGTCGAGCGACGGGAGACCCAGTACTTC
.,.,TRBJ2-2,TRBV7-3,CASSSAGGRTGELFF,TGTGCCAGCAGCTCCGCTGGAGGGCGTACCGGGGAGCTGTTTTTT
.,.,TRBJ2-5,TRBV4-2,CASSQPTSVETQYF,TGTGCCAGCAGCCAACCCACTAGTGTGGAGACCCAGTACTTC
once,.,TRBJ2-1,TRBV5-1,CASSLRAGYNEQFF,TGCGCCAGCAGCTTGAGAGCGGGCTACAATGAGCAGTTCTTC
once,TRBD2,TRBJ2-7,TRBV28,CATTPALAGDEQYF,TGTGCCACCACGCCGGCACTAGCGGGAGACGAGCAGTACTTC
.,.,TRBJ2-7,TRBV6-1,CASSPDRNYEQYF,TGTGCCAGCAGTCCGGACAGAAACTACGAGCAGTACTTC
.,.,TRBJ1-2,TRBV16,CASSRQTPSMEKTF,TGTGCCAGCAGCCGACAGACACCCTCTATGGAGAAGACCTTC
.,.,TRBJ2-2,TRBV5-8,CASKNRDTGELFF,TGTGCCAGCAAAAACAGGGACACCGGGGAGCTGTTTTTT
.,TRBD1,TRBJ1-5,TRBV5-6,CASSRSGQGETQHF,TGTGCCAGCAGCCGGAGCGGACAGGGGGAGACCCAGCATTTT
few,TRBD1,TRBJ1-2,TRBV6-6,CASSPRDRVYGYTF,TGTGCCAGCAGTCCCCGGGACAGGGTCTATGGCTACACCTTC
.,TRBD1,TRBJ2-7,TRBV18,CASSDGDRVSVEQYF,TGTGCCAGCTCAGACGGGGACAGGGTGTCCGTGGAGCAGTACTTC
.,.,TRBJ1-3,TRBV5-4,CASSLSPGNTIYF,TGTGCCAGCAGCTTGTCTCCTGGAAACACCATATATTTT
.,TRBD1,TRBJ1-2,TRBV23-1,CARQNIPGQGYGYTF,TGCGCCAGACAAAATATACCGGGACAGGGCTATGGCTACACCTTC
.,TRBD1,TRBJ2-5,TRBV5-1,CASSSRDRETQYF,TGCGCCAGCAGCTCCCGGGACAGAGAGACCCAGTACTTC
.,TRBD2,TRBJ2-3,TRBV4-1,CASSQAGGWSDTQYF,TGCGCCAGCAGCCAAGCGGGAGGTTGGTCAGATACGCAGTATTTT
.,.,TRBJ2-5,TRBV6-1,CASSETRETQYF,TGTGCCAGCAGTGAAACAAGAGAGACCCAGTACTTC
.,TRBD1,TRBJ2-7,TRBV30,CAWSTEVIGGVEQYF,TGTGCCTGGAGTACCGAAGTAATAGGGGGCGTCGAGCAGTACTTC
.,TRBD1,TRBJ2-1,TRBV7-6,CASSPQQGLSSYNEQFF,TGTGCCAGCAGCCCCCAACAGGGGCTGAGCTCCTACAATGAGCAGTTCTTC
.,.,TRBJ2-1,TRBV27,CASRVIENRANEQFF,TGTGCCAGCAGAGTGATAGAGAACAGGGCTAATGAGCAGTTCTTC
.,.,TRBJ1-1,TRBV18,CASSPRGGSTEAFF,TGTGCCAGCTCACCTCGTGGGGGGAGCACTGAAGCTTTCTTT
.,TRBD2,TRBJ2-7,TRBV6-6,CASSRTTSASYEQYF,TGTGCCAGCAGTAGAACGACTAGCGCCTCCTACGAGCAGTACTTC
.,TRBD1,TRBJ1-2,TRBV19,CASSIGDRADGYTF,TGTGCCAGTAGTATCGGGGACAGGGCAGATGGCTACACCTTC
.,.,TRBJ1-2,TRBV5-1,CASSGAEGTNLLSGGYTF,TGCGCCAGCAGTGGGGCCGAAGGAACAAATCTGCTTTCGGGTGGCTACACCTTC
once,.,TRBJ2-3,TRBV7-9,CASSSTGTEGADTQYF,TGTGCCAGCAGCTCCACAGGGACGGAAGGGGCAGATACGCAGTATTTT
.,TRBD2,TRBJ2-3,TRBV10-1,CASSAGLAGVADTQYF,TGCGCCAGCAGTGCGGGACTAGCGGGAGTTGCAGATACGCAGTATTTT
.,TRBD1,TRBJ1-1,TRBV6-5,CASRKTGQGGAEAFF,TGTGCCAGCAGAAAGACGGGACAGGGAGGGGCTGAAGCTTTCTTT
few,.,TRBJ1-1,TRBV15,CATSRGAGTEAFF,TGTGCCACCAGCAGAGGGGCAGGCACTGAAGCTTTCTTT
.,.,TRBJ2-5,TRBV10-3,CATTPWPGETQYF,TGTGCCACCACTCCCTGGCCGGGGGAGACCCAGTACTTC
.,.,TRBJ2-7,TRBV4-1,CASSLIPDSGYEQYF,TGCGCCAGCAGCCTAATTCCGGACAGTGGGTACGAGCAGTACTTC
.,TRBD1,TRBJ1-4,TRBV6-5,CASSPQGQGGKLFF,TGTGCCAGCAGCCCCCAGGGACAGGGTGGAAAACTGTTTTTT
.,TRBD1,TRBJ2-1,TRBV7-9,CASRAQYRGRGNEQFF,TGTGCCAGCAGAGCTCAATACAGGGGAAGGGGCAATGAGCAGTTCTTC
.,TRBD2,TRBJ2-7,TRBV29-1,CSVEETSGRVGGYEQYF,TGCAGCGTTGAGGAAACTAGCGGGAGGGTAGGAGGCTACGAGCAGTACTTC
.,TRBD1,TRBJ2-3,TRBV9,CASSVDRGSTDTQYF,TGTGCCAGCAGCGTAGACAGGGGAAGCACAGATACGCAGTATTTT
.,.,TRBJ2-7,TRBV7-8,CASSSTPRPTYEQYF,TGTGCCAGCAGCTCGACTCCCCGGCCGACCTACGAGCAGTACTTC
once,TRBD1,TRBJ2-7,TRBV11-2,CASSLSLGQGEYF,TGTGCCAGCAGCTTATCTCTCGGGCAGGGGGAGTACTTC
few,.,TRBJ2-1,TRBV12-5,CASGLTNPGLNNEQFF,TGTGCTAGTGGTTTGACTAACCCGGGACTGAACAATGAGCAGTTCTTC
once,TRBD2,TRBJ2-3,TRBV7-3,CASSRGLAGLRTDTQYF,TGTGCCAGCAGCCGTGGACTAGCGGGGCTTCGCACAGATACGCAGTATTTT
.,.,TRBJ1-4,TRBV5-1,CASSLARFNEKLFF,TGCGCCAGCAGCTTGGCTCGGTTTAATGAAAAACTGTTTTTT
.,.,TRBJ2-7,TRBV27,CASSLSGRGTDEQYF,TGTGCCAGCAGTTTATCGGGCAGGGGCACGGACGAGCAGTACTTC
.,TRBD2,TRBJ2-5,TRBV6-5,CASSSGGGRLGETQYF,TGTGCCAGCAGTTCGGGCGGCGGGAGGTTAGGAGAGACCCAGTACTTC
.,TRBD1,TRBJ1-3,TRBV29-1,CSVEARQGLYGNTIYF,TGCAGCGTTGAGGCGCGACAGGGTTTGTATGGAAACACCATATATTTT
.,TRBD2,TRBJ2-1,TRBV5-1,CASGGGGHNEQFF,TGCGCCAGCGGCGGGGGGGGGCACAATGAGCAGTTCTTC
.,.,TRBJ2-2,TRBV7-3,CASSSGLAVGTGELFF,TGTGCCAGCAGCTCGGGATTAGCAGTCGGAACCGGGGAGCTGTTTTTT
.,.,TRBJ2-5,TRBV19,CASSMSGTEVETQYF,TGTGCCAGTAGTATGTCCGGGACTGAGGTGGAGACCCAGTACTTC
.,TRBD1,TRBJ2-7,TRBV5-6,CASSLRTGFSYEQYF,TGTGCCAGCAGCCTCCGGACAGGTTTTTCCTACGAGCAGTACTTC
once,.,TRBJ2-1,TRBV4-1,CASSPSGGGVRDEQFF,TGCGCCAGCAGCCCCTCAGGAGGGGGGGTTCGCGATGAGCAGTTCTTC
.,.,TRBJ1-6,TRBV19,CASSQTGTTTPLHF,TGTGCCAGTAGTCAAACAGGGACGACAACACCCCTCCACTTT
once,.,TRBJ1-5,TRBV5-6,CASSLGLYSNQPQHF,TGTGCCAGCAGCTTGGGCCTCTATAGCAATCAGCCCCAGCATTTT
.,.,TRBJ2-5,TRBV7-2,CASSSVILQETQYF,TGTGCCAGCAGCTCAGTAATTCTCCAAGAGACCCAGTACTTC
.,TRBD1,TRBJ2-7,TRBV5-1,CASSFTGDTGEQYF,TGCGCCAGCAGCTTCACAGGGGACACGGGCGAGCAGTACTTC